This T cell receptor beta chain was recovered during a study of blood T cell repertoires in COVID-19. Across the study: Sources were T cells, B-cell-depleted T cells, or PBMCs; the material itself was cDNA or gDNA.

V lost 3 bases and J lost 4; bases outside the gene matches: 2. From germline, CDR1 is SGHTA and CDR2 FQGTGA. The CDR3 is 15 amino acids. Profiling relied on immunoSEQ multiplex PCR, and the TCRdb table lists in-frame clones only, not all of them. The sample has some 210,000 clones, about 90% seen once. Sequencing input: peripheral blood. The V gene is TRBV7-3, the J gene TRBJ2-3; 12 nucleotides agree with TRBD2. The source is a man aged 25-45 years with acute or convalescent COVID-19. The CDR3 coding sequence is TGTGCCAGCAGCTTTTCTAGCGGGAGGGCAGATACGCAGTATTTT. Amino acid sequence: CASSFSSGRADTQYF.